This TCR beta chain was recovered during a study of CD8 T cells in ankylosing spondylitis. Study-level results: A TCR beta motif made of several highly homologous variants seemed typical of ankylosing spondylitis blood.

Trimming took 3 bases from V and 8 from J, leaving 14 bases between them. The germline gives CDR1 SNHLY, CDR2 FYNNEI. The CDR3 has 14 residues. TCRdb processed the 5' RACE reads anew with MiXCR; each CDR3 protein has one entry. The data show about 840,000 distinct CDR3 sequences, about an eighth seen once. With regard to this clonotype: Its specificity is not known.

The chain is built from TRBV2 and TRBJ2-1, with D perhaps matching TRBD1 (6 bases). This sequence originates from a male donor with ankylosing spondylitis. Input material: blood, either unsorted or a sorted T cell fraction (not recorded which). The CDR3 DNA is TGTGCCAGCAGTGATTGGACCAGGGGCGATGAGCAGTTCTTC. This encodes CASSDWTRGDEQFF.